Following are 19 T cell receptor beta chains from one sample sequenced in a study of shared clonotypes between healthy human individuals. Libraries were prepared by immunoSEQ multiplex PCR; TCRdb keeps only in-frame clonotypes and omits some of them. Of some 1.5 million clones listed, 96% were seen once; the top ten hold more than 0.9%. Material: naive CD4+ T cells sorted from blood. The sample's subset: CD45RA+ positively selected. The receptors come from a young man in good health.

This clone was seen only once. At one end, the junction sequence differs from germline, possibly due to a read error. V and J are TRBV7-2 and TRBJ2-1, with 9 bases fitting TRBD2. This CDR3 region has 16 residues. CDR1 SGHTA and CDR2 FQGNSA come from the germline V gene. In nucleotides, the CDR3 is TGTGCCAGCAGCGGAATAGCGGGAGCCTCCAACAATGAGCAGTTCTTC. This codes for CASSGIAGASNNEQFF. The whole variable domain, remainder taken from reference TRBV7-2 and TRBJ2-1, is GAGVSQSPSNKVTEKGKDVELRCDPISGHTALYWYRQSLGQGLEFLIYFQGNSAPDKSGLPSDRFSAERTGGSVSTLTIQRTQQEDSAVYLCASSGIAGASNNEQFFGPGTRLTVL.

The V gene is TRBV18, the J gene TRBJ1-5; no clear D. Germline values: CDR1 KGHSH, CDR2 LQKENI. This CDR3 has 16 amino acids. With 3 bases removed from V and 0 bases from J, the gap between germline ends came to 12 bases. The CDR3 is CASSPSSRLSNQPQHF. The CDR3 region has the DNA TGTGCCAGCTCACCGTCTTCCAGGCTTAGCAATCAGCCCCAGCATTTT.

The chain has TRBV27 and TRBJ2-2; 8 bases align to TRBD1. The J segment lost 0 bases and the V segment lost 7 bases, leaving 13 bases of the junction unmatched. This CDR3 has 18 amino acids. Germline CDR1 reads MNHEY; CDR2 reads SMNVEV (reference sequence). The CDR3 DNA reads as TGTGCCAGCACCCAGACAGGGGTACGGTTCGCGAACACCGGGGAGCTGTTTTTT. This gives the protein CASTQTGVRFANTGELFF.

As concerns this clone: One end of the junction varies from germline; a read error may be responsible. This chain connects TRBV7-2 to TRBJ2-7, with 13 bases aligning to TRBD2. Germline values: CDR1 SGHTA, CDR2 FQGNSA. The CDR3 extends over 12 amino acids. The CDR3 sequence is CASSITSGRANF. Written as DNA, the CDR3 is TGTGCCAGCAGCATCACTAGCGGGAGGGCTAACTTC.

The V gene is TRBV7-8, the J gene TRBJ1-5; D is perhaps TRBD1 (5 bases). This CDR3 region has 16 residues. The V end was cut by 3 bases, the J end by 0 bases, with 12 bases between. Germline CDR1 is SGHVS and CDR2 is FQNEAQ. CDR3 sequence (DNA): TGTGCCAGCAGCTTGGTAAAAGGGACTAGCAATCAGCCCCAGCATTTT. This codes for CASSLVKGTSNQPQHF.

Here the CDR3 reads CASSPARREHEQYF. Written as DNA, the CDR3 is TGTGCCAGCAGCCCAGCAAGGCGGGAGCACGAGCAGTACTTC. The chain has TRBV28 and TRBJ2-7; 7 bases agree with TRBD2. V lost 6 bases to trimming and J lost 5 bases; unmatched junction nucleotides: 10. Germline CDR1 reads MDHEN; CDR2 reads SYDVKM. This CDR3 contains 14 residues.

The gene calls are TRBV9 and TRBJ1-3, with unresolved D. Germline V gene data show CDR1 as SGDLS and CDR2 as YYNGEE. V shed 0 bases and J shed 0 bases, with 10 bases lying between them. The CDR3 runs 16 residues. The CDR3 is CASSVAGRSSGNTIYF. CDR3 DNA sequence: TGTGCCAGCAGCGTAGCTGGGAGAAGCTCTGGAAACACCATATATTTT.

V and J are TRBV5-6 and TRBJ1-3; no definite D call. Germline assignment: CDR1 SGHDT and CDR2 YYEEEE. This CDR3 is built from 15 residues. V was clipped by 7 bases and J by 0 bases, with 14 bases between them. CDR3 in amino acids: CASGGLGNSGNTIYF. The CDR3 DNA is TGTGCCAGCGGCGGGTTGGGCAACTCTGGAAACACCATATATTTT.

DNA of the CDR3: TGCGCCAGCAGCAAGGGGACTAGCGGGAGGCCTGGATACAATGAGCAGTTCTTC. This translates into CASSKGTSGRPGYNEQFF. The chain couples TRBV5-1 to TRBJ2-1; 15 bases are a match to TRBD2. In germline, CDR1 is SGHRS, CDR2 YFSETQ. V was pared by 4 bases and J by 4 bases, with 9 bases of the junction left unmatched. This CDR3 comprises 18 residues.

The chain uses TRBV25-1 and TRBJ2-1, with unresolved D. The V end lost 7 bases, the J end lost 2 bases, and 9 bases lay between the germline ends. This CDR3 comprises 13 residues. Germline V CDR1 and CDR2: MGHDK, SYGVNS. CDR3 in amino acids: CASNKETYNEQFF. In DNA, the CDR3 is TGTGCCAGCAATAAAGAGACCTACAATGAGCAGTTCTTC.

The chain joins TRBV30 to TRBJ2-7; D remains unclear. The CDR3 has 11 residues. V dropped 5 bases and J dropped 2 bases, with 7 bases sitting between them. CDR1 GTSNPN and CDR2 SVGIG come from the germline V gene (reference sequence). CDR3 sequence reads: CAWHRAYEQYF. For the CDR3, the DNA is TGTGCCTGGCATCGCGCCTACGAGCAGTACTTC.

This chain connects TRBV27 to TRBJ1-2, with D possibly being TRBD1 (6 bases). In germline, CDR1 is MNHEY, CDR2 SMNVEV (reference sequence). This CDR3 has 15 residues. Trimming left V 5 bases short and J 1 base short, with 14 bases between. The CDR3 DNA sequence: TGTGCCAGCAGTCCCGGGACAAGCTATAACTATGGCTACACCTTC. Protein product: CASSPGTSYNYGYTF.

This clone was seen only once. Written as DNA, the CDR3 is TGTGCCAGCAGCTTAGATAGGTTTCGCGTTGAGCAGTTCTTC. Encoded protein: CASSLDRFRVEQFF. The rearrangement uses TRBV11-2 and TRBJ2-1; D remains unclear. Germline V lookup: CDR1 SGHAT, CDR2 FQNNGV. This CDR3 contains 14 residues. Trimming cost V 0 bases and J 9 bases, with 12 bases left between them.

This chain connects TRBV6-5 to TRBJ2-2, with 13 bases lining up with TRBD2. The CDR3 extends over 15 amino acids. Germline values: CDR1 MNHEY, CDR2 SVGAGI. Trimming at V came to 6 bases and at J to 7 bases, leaving 5 bases not matched to a gene. CDR3 sequence: CASSQLAGGIGELFF. Here the CDR3 DNA reads TGTGCCAGCAGCCAACTAGCGGGAGGGATCGGGGAGCTGTTTTTT.

Comment on this clone: Other DNA sequences of this sample code for an identical CDR3. The chain recombines TRBV14 with TRBJ2-6; TRBD1 matches at 7 bases. After removal of 3 bases from V and 0 bases from J, the junction contained 2 bases not matched to a gene. Germline lookup yields CDR1 SGHDN and CDR2 FVKESK. The CDR3 spans 16 residues. The CDR3 protein is CASSQRQGSGANVLTF. The CDR3 nucleotides read TGTGCCAGCAGCCAGAGACAGGGCTCTGGGGCCAACGTCCTGACTTTC.

The chain combines TRBV5-5 with TRBJ2-3; TRBD2 matches at 10 bases. The CDR3 sequence is 17 residues long. The V gene's germline CDR1 is SGHKS and CDR2 YYEKEE (reference sequence). The junction had 6 bases not matched to a gene; V was cut back by 0 bases and J by 2 bases. The CDR3 here is CASSLEAGGHPTDTQYF. The CDR3 nucleotides are TGTGCCAGCAGCTTGGAAGCGGGAGGGCACCCCACAGATACGCAGTATTTT.

V and J are TRBV11-2 and TRBJ1-3; no firm D call. Between the trimmed V and J ends, which lost 2 bases and 0 bases, there was a span of 14 bases. CDR3 length equals 17 residues. CDR1 and CDR2 (germline): SGHAT, FQNNGV. CDR3 sequence reads: CASSLTLGRTSGNTIYF. CDR3 bases: TGTGCCAGCAGCTTAACCCTAGGACGGACCTCTGGAAACACCATATATTTT.

The CDR3 protein is CASSTGGTQYF. The CDR3 nucleotides read TGTGCCAGCAGCACCGGGGGCACGCAGTACTTC. The rearrangement uses TRBV25-1 and TRBJ2-4; D might be TRBD1 or TRBD2, each matching 6 bases. The CDR3 extends over 11 amino acids. V lost 6 bases to trimming and J lost 13 bases, with 13 bases between them. CDR1 is MGHDK, CDR2 SYGVNS, per germline.

This chain connects TRBV11-2 to TRBJ2-3; no clear D. Germline CDR1 is SGHAT and CDR2 is FQNNGV. Trimming left V 5 bases short and J 7 bases short, with 19 bases between. The CDR3 covers 15 residues. CDR3 amino acids: CASSLDIGGPYTQYF. DNA of the CDR3: TGTGCCAGCAGCCTCGACATCGGCGGTCCCTATACGCAGTATTTT.